A selection of T cell receptor beta chains follows, all from one sample in a study of cytomegalovirus exposure and HLA in healthy donors. Profiling relied on immunoSEQ multiplex PCR, and the TCRdb table lists in-frame clones only, not all of them. This table holds approximately 160,000 clones, about 75% found once. The specimen was PBMCs. These receptors all stem from a male donor in good health and CMV-seronegative. Each CDR3 is given with its conserved first and last residue. The order of the fields is J gene, clone size, V gene, D gene, CDR3 DNA, CDR3 protein. D genes are given only for firm matches. Clone size is shown for a subset of rows, as once, few, many or a class of expanded clone.

TRBJ1-4 once TRBV15 - TGTGCCACCAGCCCCGGGGATACTTATGAAAAACTGTTTTTT CATSPGDTYEKLFF
TRBJ2-3 - TRBV9 TRBD2 TGTGCCAGCAGCGAGTCTAGCGGGACCAGCACAGATACGCAGTATTTT CASSESSGTSTDTQYF
TRBJ1-5 - TRBV2 - TGTGCCAGCGAAGGACAGTATAGCAATCAGCCCCGGCATTTT CASEGQYSNQPRHF
TRBJ1-2 - TRBV5-1 TRBD1 TGCGCCAGCAGCTCCACAGGGGGCGCGTCCTCCCCTCGGGGCTACACCTTC CASSSTGGASSPRGYTF
TRBJ2-1 - TRBV19 TRBD1 TGTGCCAGTAGTGTCCCAATGACAGGGTTGGATGAGCAGTTCTTC CASSVPMTGLDEQFF
TRBJ1-6 - TRBV6-5 - TGTGCCAGCAGTTACTCTCCCTTATCTGATTCACCCCTCCACTTT CASSYSPLSDSPLHF
TRBJ1-4 - TRBV6-1 TRBD1 TGTGCCAGCAGTGGAGGACAGGGTTATGAAAAACTGTTTTTT CASSGGQGYEKLFF
TRBJ1-5 - TRBV6-1 - TGTGCCAGCAGTGGGACGGTTGCGGGTCAGCCCCAGCATTTT CASSGTVAGQPQHF
TRBJ1-1 - TRBV7-3 - TGTGCCAGCAGTTCAGGGGTGAACACTGAAGCTTTCTTT CASSSGVNTEAFF
TRBJ1-1 - TRBV15 - TGTGCCACCAGCAGAGCGAGGTCGGGAGGAACTGAAGCTTTCTTT CATSRARSGGTEAFF
TRBJ2-1 - TRBV29-1 TRBD1 TGCAGCTTCACCGGGACAGGGCCGGGTGAGCAGTTCTTC CSFTGTGPGEQFF